The clone carrying this T cell receptor (beta chain) was counted between two and nine times. From the 5' RACE reads, TCRdb called clonotypes with MiXCR, one entry per CDR3 protein. The table has fewer than 95,000 distinct CDR3 sequences, around 13% seen once. This entry comes from a study of T-cell memory formation after mild COVID-19. CDR1 and CDR2 (germline): MGHRA, YSYEKL. J lost 0 bases, V lost 1 base, and 3 bases had no gene match. The CDR3 consists of 15 residues. The V call is TRBV4-1, the J call TRBJ2-7; the match to TRBD1 covers 7 bases. This TCR came from an adult woman who had mild COVID-19 (a few samples of this study predate the infection). Cell type and time point are not known. The sequenced sample consisted of PBMCs or a T cell subset sorted from them (not recorded which). The CDR3: CASSQATGDSYEQYF. The CDR3 DNA reads TGCGCCAGCAGCCAAGCTACAGGGGACTCCTACGAGCAGTACTTC.